A single sample is the source of the 9 T cell receptor beta chains below, sequenced in a study of technical replicates of blood from a handful of donors. Libraries were prepared by immunoSEQ multiplex PCR; TCRdb keeps only in-frame clonotypes and omits some of them. The sample includes 40,000 to 60,000 clones, roughly 92% of them seen just once. The sample taken for sequencing was PBMCs. Every receptor here comes from a human donor in good health. Some clones in this sample may be carry-over from other donors' samples.

The V and J genes are TRBV27 and TRBJ2-1; 8 bases are a match to TRBD2. J gave up 1 base and V 5 bases, and 16 bases lay outside the gene matches. The CDR3 loop spans 19 amino acids. The germline CDR1 and CDR2 sequences are MNHEY and SMNVEV (reference sequence). The CDR3 sequence is CASSLDQEQRESSYNEQFF. CDR3 nucleotides: TGTGCCAGCAGTCTCGATCAGGAGCAGCGGGAGTCTTCCTACAATGAGCAGTTCTTC.

This sequence joins TRBV11-2 and TRBJ2-7, with 10 bases matching TRBD1. The CDR3 extends over 14 amino acids. V was pared by 8 bases and J by 2 bases, with 6 bases of the junction left unmatched. Per germline, CDR1 SGHAT and CDR2 FQNNGV. The CDR3 here is CASGRTGGPYEQYF. The CDR3 DNA sequence: TGTGCCAGCGGCCGGACAGGGGGTCCCTACGAGCAGTACTTC.

This clone was observed a few times. The rearrangement joins TRBV18 to TRBJ2-7, with 12 bases matching TRBD2. Germline loops: CDR1 KGHSH, CDR2 LQKENI. The CDR3 totals 15 residues. Trimming at V came to 5 bases and at J to 6 bases, leaving 8 bases not matched to a gene. This chain's CDR3 is CASSSRLAGDGEQYF. CDR3 DNA sequence: TGTGCCAGCTCATCCAGACTAGCGGGGGATGGCGAGCAGTACTTC.

The chain combines TRBV7-9 with TRBJ2-2; no clear D gene. Trimming left V 2 bases short and J 6 bases short, with 13 bases between. Germline CDR1 is SEHNR and CDR2 is FQNEAQ (reference sequence). The CDR3 has 15 residues. CDR3: CASSLLGSFPGELFF. As DNA, the CDR3 is TGTGCCAGCAGCTTATTGGGCAGTTTCCCCGGGGAGCTGTTTTTT. Complete variable domain (other parts from reference TRBV7-9 and TRBJ2-2): DTGVSQNPRHKITKRGQNVTFRCDPISEHNRLYWYRQTLGQGPEFLTYFQNEAQLEKSRLLSDRFSAERPKGSFSTLEIQRTEQGDSAMYLCASSLLGSFPGELFFGEGSRLTVL.

The genes are TRBV4-3 and TRBJ2-7, with TRBD1 identical over 9 bases. CDR3 length: 16 residues. Trimming cost V 0 bases and J 3 bases; bases outside gene matches: 6. Germline CDR1 is LGHNA and CDR2 is YSLEER. The CDR3 region has the DNA TGCGCCAGCAGCCAAGAAGGGGGGACAGGGTTCTACGAGCAGTACTTC. Translated: CASSQEGGTGFYEQYF.

J is TRBJ1-6 and V is TRBV6-6; D call uncertain. The V end was cut by 0 bases, the J end by 14 bases, with 11 bases between. The CDR3 is 13 amino acids. CDR1 is MNHNY and CDR2 is SVGAGI in the germline V gene (reference sequence). The CDR3 is CASSYSGSPALHF. DNA of the CDR3: TGTGCCAGCAGTTACTCGGGCAGTCCCGCCCTCCACTTT.

The chain joins TRBV11-1 to TRBJ2-7; 10 bases align to TRBD2. Trimming removed 4 bases from V and 4 bases from J; junction bases left unmatched: 7. CDR1 is SGHAT, CDR2 FQDESV, per germline (reference sequence). The CDR3 contains 15 residues. CDR3: CASSSKRGGPYEQYF. In nucleotides, the CDR3 is TGTGCCAGCAGCTCCAAGCGGGGGGGCCCGTACGAGCAGTACTTC.

The chain links TRBV30 to TRBJ1-2, with TRBD1 identical over 8 bases. The CDR3 runs to 17 residues. The V and J ends lost 0 bases and 0 bases, in that order; junction bases with no gene match: 9. Germline assignment: CDR1 GTSNPN and CDR2 SVGIG (reference sequence). Here the CDR3 DNA reads TGTGCCTGGAGTGTAATAAGGGACAGGCATTCTAACTATGGCTACACCTTC. Amino acids: CAWSVIRDRHSNYGYTF.

The rearrangement uses TRBV5-6 and TRBJ1-1; D gene uncertain. The ends were cut back, 6 bases at V and 4 bases at J, with 16 bases in the middle. CDR1 and CDR2 from the germline V gene are SGHDT and YYEEEE. The CDR3 sequence is 14 residues long. CDR3 amino acids: CASTGEWRSTEAFF. DNA for the CDR3: TGTGCCAGCACCGGGGAGTGGCGGAGCACTGAAGCTTTCTTT.